The rows below give T cell receptor beta chains drawn from one sample of a study of Graves' ophthalmopathy and Graves' hyperthyroidism. TCRdb passed the multiplex PCR reads through MiXCR, listing each CDR3 protein once. The profile covers 650,000 to 900,000 distinct CDR3 sequences, with 35% to 50% appearing a single time and about 40% taken by the ten largest. Sequencing input: peripheral blood. Receptor source: an adult man with Graves' ophthalmopathy. Each CDR3 is given without its conserved first and last residue.

J gene: TRBJ1-1
V gene: TRBV7-2
CDR3 protein: ASSFSGTGLSAF

J gene: TRBJ1-1
V gene: TRBV15
CDR3 protein: ATSLKRNTEAF

J gene: TRBJ1-2
V gene: TRBV7-9
CDR3 protein: ASSQDVGNRFYGYT

J gene: TRBJ1-6
V gene: TRBV9
CDR3 protein: ASSTSDLGNSPLH

J gene: TRBJ1-3
V gene: TRBV7-9
CDR3 protein: ASSIDGNTIY

J gene: TRBJ1-4
V gene: TRBV6-2/TRBV6-3
CDR3 protein: ASSYEGRSPNEKLF

J gene: TRBJ2-5
V gene: TRBV19
CDR3 protein: ASRSDRTQETQY

J gene: TRBJ1-2
V gene: TRBV7-2
CDR3 protein: ASSRGVLYGYT

J gene: TRBJ2-5
V gene: TRBV5-4
CDR3 protein: ASSFLHETQY

J gene: TRBJ2-7
V gene: TRBV3-1
CDR3 protein: ASSDATGGDEQY

J gene: TRBJ1-3
V gene: TRBV9
CDR3 protein: ASSVAGGSSSGNTIY

J gene: TRBJ1-2
V gene: TRBV19
CDR3 protein: ASGQGRLHGYT

J gene: TRBJ1-3
V gene: TRBV7-8
CDR3 protein: ASSPDSTIY

J gene: TRBJ1-6
V gene: TRBV20-1
CDR3 protein: SALRDRARSPLH

J gene: TRBJ1-1
V gene: TRBV7-9
CDR3 protein: ASRGQRLNTEAF

J gene: TRBJ2-7
V gene: TRBV3-1
CDR3 protein: AGSRTHGQTYEQY

J gene: TRBJ1-1
V gene: TRBV7-9
CDR3 protein: ASSLIAGGQEAF

J gene: TRBJ2-7
V gene: TRBV5-4
CDR3 protein: ASSLGGLARSEQY

J gene: TRBJ2-3
V gene: TRBV7-2
CDR3 protein: ASSWGTMGTDTQY

J gene: TRBJ1-2
V gene: TRBV29-1
CDR3 protein: SVWPEGEGGYT

J gene: TRBJ2-6
V gene: TRBV6-1
CDR3 protein: ASSYLRGAGANVLT